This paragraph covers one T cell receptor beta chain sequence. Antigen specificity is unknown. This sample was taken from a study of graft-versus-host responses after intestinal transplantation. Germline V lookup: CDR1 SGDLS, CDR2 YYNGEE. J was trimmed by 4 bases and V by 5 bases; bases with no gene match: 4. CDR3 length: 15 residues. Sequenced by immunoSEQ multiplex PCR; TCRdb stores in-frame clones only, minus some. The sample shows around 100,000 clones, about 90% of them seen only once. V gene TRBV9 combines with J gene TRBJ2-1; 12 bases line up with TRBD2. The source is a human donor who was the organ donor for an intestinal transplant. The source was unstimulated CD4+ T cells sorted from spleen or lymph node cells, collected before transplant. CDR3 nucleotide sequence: TGTGCCAGCAGTGAGGGACTAGCGGGTTACAATGAGCAGTTCTTC. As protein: CASSEGLAGYNEQFF. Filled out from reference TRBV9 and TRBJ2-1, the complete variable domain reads DSGVTQTPKHLITATGQRVTLRCSPRSGDLSVYWYQQSLDQGLQFLIQYYNGEERAKGNILERFSAQQFPDLHSELNLSSLELGDSALYFCASSEGLAGYNEQFFGPGTRLTVL.